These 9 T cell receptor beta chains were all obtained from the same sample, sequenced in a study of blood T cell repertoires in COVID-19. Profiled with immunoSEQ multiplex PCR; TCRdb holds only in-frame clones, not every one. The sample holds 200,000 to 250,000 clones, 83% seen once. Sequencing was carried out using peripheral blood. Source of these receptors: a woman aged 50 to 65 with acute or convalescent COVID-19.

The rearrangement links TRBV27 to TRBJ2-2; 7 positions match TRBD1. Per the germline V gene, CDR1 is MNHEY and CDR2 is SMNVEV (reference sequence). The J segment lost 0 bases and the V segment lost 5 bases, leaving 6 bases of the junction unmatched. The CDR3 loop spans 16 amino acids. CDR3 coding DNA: TGTGCCAGCAGTCCTCTACAGGGGTCGAACACCGGGGAGCTGTTTTTT. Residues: CASSPLQGSNTGELFF.

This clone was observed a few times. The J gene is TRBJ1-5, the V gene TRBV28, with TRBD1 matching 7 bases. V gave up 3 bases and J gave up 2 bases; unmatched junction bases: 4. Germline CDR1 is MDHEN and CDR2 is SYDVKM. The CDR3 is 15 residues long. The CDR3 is CASSFHQGGNQPQHF. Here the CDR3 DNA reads TGTGCCAGCAGTTTCCACCAGGGGGGCAATCAGCCCCAGCATTTT. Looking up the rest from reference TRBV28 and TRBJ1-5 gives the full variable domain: DVKVTQSSRYLVKRTGEKVFLECVQDMDHENMFWYRQDPGLGLRLIYFSYDVKMKEKGDIPEGYSVSREKKERFSLILESASTNQTSMYLCASSFHQGGNQPQHFGDGTRLSIL.

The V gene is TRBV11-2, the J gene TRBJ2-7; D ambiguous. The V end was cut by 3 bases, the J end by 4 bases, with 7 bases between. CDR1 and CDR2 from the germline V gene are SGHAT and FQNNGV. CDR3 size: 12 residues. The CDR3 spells CASSFSNYEQYF. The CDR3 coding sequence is TGTGCCAGCAGCTTTAGTAATTACGAGCAGTACTTC.

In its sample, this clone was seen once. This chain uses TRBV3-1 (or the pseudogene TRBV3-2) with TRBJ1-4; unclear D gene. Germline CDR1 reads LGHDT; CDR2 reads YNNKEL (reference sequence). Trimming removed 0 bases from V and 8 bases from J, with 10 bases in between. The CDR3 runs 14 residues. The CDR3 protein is CASSQDRSREKLFF. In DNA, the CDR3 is TGTGCCAGCAGCCAAGACAGATCAAGAGAAAAACTGTTTTTT.

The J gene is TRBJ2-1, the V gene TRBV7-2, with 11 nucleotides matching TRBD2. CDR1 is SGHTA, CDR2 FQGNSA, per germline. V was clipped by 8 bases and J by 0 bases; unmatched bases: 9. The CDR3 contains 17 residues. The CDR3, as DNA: TGTGCCAGCCAGGGACTAGCGGTTCCGAGCTCCTACAATGAGCAGTTCTTC. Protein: CASQGLAVPSSYNEQFF.

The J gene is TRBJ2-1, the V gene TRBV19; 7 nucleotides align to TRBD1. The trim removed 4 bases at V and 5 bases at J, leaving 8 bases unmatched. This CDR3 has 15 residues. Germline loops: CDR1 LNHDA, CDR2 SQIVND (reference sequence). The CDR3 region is CASSRGQWTHNEQFF. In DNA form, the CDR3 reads TGTGCCAGTAGTAGGGGACAGTGGACCCACAATGAGCAGTTCTTC.

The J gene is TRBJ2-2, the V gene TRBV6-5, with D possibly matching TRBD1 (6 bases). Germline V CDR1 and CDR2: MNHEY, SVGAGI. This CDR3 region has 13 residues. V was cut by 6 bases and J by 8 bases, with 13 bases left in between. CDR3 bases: TGTGCCAGCAGCCCGGACAGTCCGGGGGAGCTGTTTTTT. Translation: CASSPDSPGELFF.

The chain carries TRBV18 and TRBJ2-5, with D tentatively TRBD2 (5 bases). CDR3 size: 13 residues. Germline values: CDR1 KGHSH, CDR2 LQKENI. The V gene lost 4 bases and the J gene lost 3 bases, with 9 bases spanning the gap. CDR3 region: CASSRSGEETQYF. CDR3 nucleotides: TGTGCCAGCTCACGTTCCGGGGAAGAGACCCAGTACTTC.

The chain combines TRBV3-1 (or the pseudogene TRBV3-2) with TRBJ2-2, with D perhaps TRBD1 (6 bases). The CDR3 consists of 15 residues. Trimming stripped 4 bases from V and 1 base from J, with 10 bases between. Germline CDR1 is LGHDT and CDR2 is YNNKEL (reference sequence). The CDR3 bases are TGTGCCAGCAGCCCGCCGGGACAGAACACCGGGGAGCTGTTTTTT. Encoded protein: CASSPPGQNTGELFF.